This entry is about one T cell receptor (beta chain). The source of the sample is a study of OX40 agonist ivuxolimab in advanced cancers. Study information: The mean age was approximately 56 years, ranging from 23 to 79, with approximately 83% of participants male.

This table comes from immunoSEQ multiplex PCR, and its TCRdb copy is limited to in-frame clones, with some not included. The sample holds 85,000 to 100,000 clones, 75% to 90% seen once. Trimming pared 10 bases from V and 7 bases from J, leaving 16 bases between. This CDR3 is built from 13 residues. Germline lookup yields CDR1 MDHEN and CDR2 SYDVKM. The chain carries TRBV28 and TRBJ1-4, with unresolved D. Sample: CD4+ or CD8+ T cells sorted from blood, taken in a trial of the OX40 agonist ivuxolimab. The sequence derives from an adult with an advanced solid tumor such as melanoma, head and neck, liver or kidney cancer. Written as DNA, the CDR3 is TGTGCCACCTCTCGGACCTTAAGTGAAAAACTGTTTTTT. It is translated as CATSRTLSEKLFF.